The rows below give T cell receptor beta chains drawn from one sample of a study of human T cells and chemical hapten exposure. Each CDR3 protein is one row after TCRdb ran MiXCR on the RACE reads. The profile shows about 49,000 distinct CDR3 sequences, 9.3% of them singletons. The sample in question was whole blood, obtained in connection with sensitization to the hapten diphenylcyclopropenone (DPC). The receptors were sampled from a woman aged 50 to 65 with alopecia areata. Some clones in this sample may be carry-over from other donors' samples. The CDR3 runs from the conserved cysteine through the conserved F or W. The order of the fields is CDR3 length, V gene, J gene, D gene, clone size, CDR3 DNA, CDR3 protein. A D gene is named only where the DNA matches it firmly. Size values are once, few and many counts, or a class for expanded clones, and some rows have none.

>15|TRBV20-1|TRBJ2-7|TRBD2|few
TGCAGTGCTAGAGGTGCGGGAGGCCTCTCCTACGAGCAGTACTTC
CSARGAGGLSYEQYF
>14|TRBV12-3/TRBV12-4|TRBJ2-4|.|many
TGTGCCAGCAGCAGGGATGGGGCAAAAAACATTCAGTACTTC
CASSRDGAKNIQYF
>15|TRBV4-3|TRBJ2-4|.|few
TGCGCCAGCAGCCAAGAGGACGGTGCCAAAAACATTCAGTACTTC
CASSQEDGAKNIQYF
>13|TRBV6-6|TRBJ1-5|.|many
TGTGCCAGCAGAAATTCGGGGGATCAGCCCCAGCATTTT
CASRNSGDQPQHF
>12|TRBV15|TRBJ2-7|.|many
TGTGCCACCAGCAGAGATTGGGGCGAGCAGTACTTC
CATSRDWGEQYF
>14|TRBV28|TRBJ2-1|.|many
TGTGCCAGCATATCTGACCAAACCTACAATGAGCAGTTCTTC
CASISDQTYNEQFF
>14|TRBV11-2|TRBJ2-7|.|few
TGTGCCAGCAGCTTAGATAACGTGGGTAGAGAGCAGTACTTC
CASSLDNVGREQYF
>16|TRBV20-1|TRBJ2-1|TRBD2|many
TGCAGTGCTAGAAGGCAGGCGGGAGGGGTCTACAATGAGCAGTTCTTC
CSARRQAGGVYNEQFF
>18|TRBV12-3/TRBV12-4|TRBJ2-7|TRBD2|many
TGTGCCAGCAGTTTAGAAGCTGTGGGAGGGCCTCAGAACTACGAGCAGTACTTC
CASSLEAVGGPQNYEQYF
>14|TRBV7-9|TRBJ2-1|.|many
TGTGCCAGCAGCTTAGTGGGCCGGAACAATGAGCAGTTCTTC
CASSLVGRNNEQFF
>18|TRBV12-3/TRBV12-4|TRBJ1-4|TRBD1|many
TGTGCCAGCAGTTTATTGAGGCAGGGGGCCACAACTAATGAAAAACTGTTTTTT
CASSLLRQGATTNEKLFF
>16|TRBV6-2/TRBV6-3|TRBJ1-1|TRBD1|many
TGTGCCAGCGGCTCCGACAGGGGGGGAAGGAACACTGAAGCTTTCTTT
CASGSDRGGRNTEAFF
>17|TRBV15|TRBJ2-7|TRBD2|.
TGTGCCACCAGCAGAGATCGGGGTAGCGGGCGCTCCTACGAGCAGTACTTC
CATSRDRGSGRSYEQYF
>16|TRBV6-5|TRBJ1-5|.|many
TGTGCCAGCAAACGGACACCCGCCGTAAGCAATCAGCCCCAGCATTTT
CASKRTPAVSNQPQHF
>15|TRBV7-2|TRBJ2-2|.|many
TGTGCCAGCAGCTTAGGCCCGACGAACACCGGGGAGCTGTTTTTT
CASSLGPTNTGELFF
>15|TRBV2|TRBJ2-4|TRBD2|many
TGTGCCAGCAGTGAATTTGGGCTAGCGGTAAACATTCAGTACTTC
CASSEFGLAVNIQYF
>14|TRBV5-5|TRBJ2-7|TRBD1|many
TGTGCCAGCGGCAGACAGGGGGACAGCTACGAGCAGTACTTC
CASGRQGDSYEQYF
>12|TRBV10-2|TRBJ2-1|TRBD2|few
TGCGCCAGCAGTCTAGCGGGCTATGAGCAGTTCTTC
CASSLAGYEQFF
>15|TRBV18|TRBJ2-7|TRBD2|.
TGTGCCAACTCACCCCGGACTAGCGGGTCCTACGAGCAGTACTTC
CANSPRTSGSYEQYF
>14|TRBV5-1|TRBJ2-7|TRBD1|many
TGCGCCAGCAGCTGGAGGACAGGGGAGGGCGAGCAGTACTTC
CASSWRTGEGEQYF
>13|TRBV6-6|TRBJ1-2|.|many
TGTGCCAGCAGTTACTCTACCAACTATGGCTACACCTTC
CASSYSTNYGYTF
>16|TRBV6-1|TRBJ2-1|TRBD2|many
TGTGCCAGCAGACTAAGAGCGGGAGGCAGGATCAATGAGCAGTTCTTC
CASRLRAGGRINEQFF
>14|TRBV29-1|TRBJ2-7|TRBD1|many
TGCAGCGCTGGGGCCGGGACAGTTCGGTACGAGCAGTACTTC
CSAGAGTVRYEQYF
>14|TRBV7-2|TRBJ2-3|TRBD2|many
TGTGCCAGCAGCTCTCTAGCGGGAGGAGGTACGCAGTATTTT
CASSSLAGGGTQYF
>14|TRBV20-1|TRBJ2-1|TRBD1|many
TGCAGTGCTAGAGAGGACAGGGGGCACAATGAGCAGTTCTTC
CSAREDRGHNEQFF
>16|TRBV12-3/TRBV12-4|TRBJ2-5|.|many
TGTGCCAGCAGTCCTGCTGCGTCTGAAACCAAAGAGACCCAGTACTTC
CASSPAASETKETQYF
>13|TRBV9|TRBJ1-1|.|many
TGTGCCAGCAGCGTAGCTATGAACACTGAAGCTTTCTTT
CASSVAMNTEAFF
>16|TRBV11-2|TRBJ1-2|TRBD1|.
TGTGCCAGCAGCGTGCTAGGGGGACAGGCGATCTATGGCTACACCTTC
CASSVLGGQAIYGYTF
>13|TRBV5-6|TRBJ1-2|.|many
TGTGCCAGCAGCTTGCTCCCAGAGAAAGGCTACACCTTC
CASSLLPEKGYTF
>15|TRBV6-6|TRBJ2-3|.|.
TGTGCCAGCAGTCCATCCTTGGCGGGCACAGATACGCAGTATTTT
CASSPSLAGTDTQYF
>16|TRBV29-1|TRBJ2-5|.|many
TGCAGCGTCGCCACCCACGGGACTCAAAGTGAAGAGACCCAGTACTTC
CSVATHGTQSEETQYF